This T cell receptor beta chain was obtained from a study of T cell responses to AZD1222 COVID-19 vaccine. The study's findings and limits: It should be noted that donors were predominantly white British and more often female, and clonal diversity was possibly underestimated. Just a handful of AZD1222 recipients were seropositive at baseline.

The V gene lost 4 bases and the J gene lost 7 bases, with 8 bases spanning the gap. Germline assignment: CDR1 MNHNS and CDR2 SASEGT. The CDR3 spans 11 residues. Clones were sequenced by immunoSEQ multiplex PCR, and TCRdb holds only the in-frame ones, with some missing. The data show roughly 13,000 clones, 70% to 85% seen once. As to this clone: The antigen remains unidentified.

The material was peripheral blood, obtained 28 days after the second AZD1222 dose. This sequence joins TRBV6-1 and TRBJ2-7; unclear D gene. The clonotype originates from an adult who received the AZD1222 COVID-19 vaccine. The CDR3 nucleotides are TGTGCCAGCAGTGTAAACCGGGAGCAGTACTTC. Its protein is CASSVNREQYF.